A selection of T cell receptor beta chains follows, all from one sample in a study of shared clonotypes between healthy human individuals. TCRdb's table, derived via immunoSEQ multiplex PCR, lists solely in-frame clones and lacks some. The sample records roughly 2,000,000 clones, roughly 93% being singletons. Specimen: naive CD8+ T cells from PBMCs. The receptors derive from a man between 18 and 35 years old in good health. Some clones in this sample may be carry-over from other donors' samples. Both conserved end residues are part of each CDR3. D genes are given only for firm matches. Clone size is stated in some rows and not others, as once, few, many or a class when expanded.

j_call d_call v_call clone_size cdr3_aa cdr3_nt
TRBJ2-7 . TRBV2 . CASEGVVHEQYF TGTGCCAGCGAGGGTGTGGTCCACGAGCAGTACTTC
TRBJ1-4 . TRBV7-9 . CASSHGENWEKLFF TGTGCCAGCAGCCACGGGGAAAATTGGGAAAAACTGTTTTTT
TRBJ1-4 . TRBV11-2 once CASSLGDPVLFF TGTGCCAGCAGCTTAGGGGATCCCGTACTGTTTTTT
TRBJ2-7 TRBD2 TRBV27 . CASSLRAGAWEQYF TGTGCCAGCAGTTTAAGGGCGGGAGCGTGGGAGCAGTACTTC
TRBJ2-2 TRBD1 TRBV11-3 . CASSNHRGPSNTGELFF TGTGCCAGCAGCAACCACAGGGGGCCTTCGAACACCGGGGAGCTGTTTTTT
TRBJ2-1 . TRBV27 . CASGMSTGHNEQFF TGTGCCAGCGGAATGAGTACTGGCCACAATGAGCAGTTCTTC
TRBJ1-2 . TRBV29-1 . CSVFTLWSYTF TGCAGCGTTTTCACGCTCTGGAGCTACACCTTC
TRBJ2-7 TRBD2 TRBV13 . CASSFITSGAYEQYF TGTGCCAGCAGCTTCATTACTAGCGGGGCCTACGAGCAGTACTTC
TRBJ2-7 . TRBV21-1 . CASSKGSGGGCYEQYF TGTGCCAGCAGCAAAGGGTCCGGGGGCGGTTGCTACGAGCAGTACTTC
TRBJ2-7 . TRBV5-4 . CASSLAPDYEQYF TGTGCCAGCAGCTTGGCACCGGACTACGAGCAGTACTTC
TRBJ2-1 . TRBV28 . CASSLNVGTPSYNEQFF TGTGCCAGCAGTTTGAACGTGGGGACCCCGTCCTACAATGAGCAGTTCTTC
TRBJ2-3 . TRBV25-1 . CASSAGRTDTQYF TGTGCCAGCAGCGCGGGTAGAACAGATACGCAGTATTTT
TRBJ2-7 TRBD1 TRBV11-2 . CASSAPAGQANYEQYF TGTGCCAGCAGCGCACCTGCGGGACAGGCCAATTACGAGCAGTACTTC
TRBJ2-7 TRBD1 TRBV7-2 . CASTLTGGYDEQYF TGTGCCAGCACCTTGACAGGGGGCTATGACGAGCAGTACTTC
TRBJ2-1 TRBD1 TRBV28 . CASSFFGQANNEQFF TGTGCCAGCAGTTTCTTCGGACAGGCGAACAATGAGCAGTTCTTC
TRBJ2-1 TRBD2 TRBV11-1 . CASSPHSGRADGEQFF TGTGCCAGCAGCCCACATAGCGGGAGGGCAGACGGTGAGCAGTTCTTC
TRBJ2-1 TRBD1 TRBV5-4 . CASSFRQGAYNEQFF TGTGCCAGCAGCTTTCGACAGGGGGCCTACAATGAGCAGTTCTTC
TRBJ1-2 . TRBV29-1 . CSVGVVGGSYTF TGCAGCGTTGGAGTCGTCGGGGGGAGCTACACCTTC
TRBJ2-3 TRBD2 TRBV4-3 . CASSQRLARTDTQYF TGCGCCAGCAGCCAAAGACTAGCTAGGACAGATACGCAGTATTTT
TRBJ2-1 . TRBV28 . CASSLEGGINEQFF TGTGCCAGCAGTTTAGAGGGTGGGATCAATGAGCAGTTCTTC
TRBJ2-7 TRBD1 TRBV7-9 . CASSRDREEQYF TGTGCCAGCAGCCGAGACAGGGAGGAGCAGTACTTC
TRBJ2-1 TRBD2 TRBV27 . CASSLARLAGGSNEQFF TGTGCCAGCAGTTTAGCCCGACTAGCGGGAGGGTCTAATGAGCAGTTCTTC
TRBJ2-7 TRBD2 TRBV9 . CASSTGGTTTYEQYF TGTGCCAGCAGTACCGGCGGGACTACCACCTACGAGCAGTACTTC
TRBJ2-7 . TRBV27 once CASSRGTRGLYF TGTGCCAGCAGCAGGGGGACTCGGGGTTTGTACTTC
TRBJ2-7 . TRBV9 . CASSPGTDTYEQYF TGTGCCAGCAGCCCCGGGACGGATACCTACGAGCAGTACTTC
TRBJ2-7 . TRBV5-1 . CASSLVPAYEQYF TGCGCCAGCAGCTTGGTCCCAGCCTACGAGCAGTACTTC
TRBJ2-5 . TRBV27 . CASSLLRQKETQYF TGTGCCAGCAGTTTATTGAGGCAGAAAGAGACCCAGTACTTC